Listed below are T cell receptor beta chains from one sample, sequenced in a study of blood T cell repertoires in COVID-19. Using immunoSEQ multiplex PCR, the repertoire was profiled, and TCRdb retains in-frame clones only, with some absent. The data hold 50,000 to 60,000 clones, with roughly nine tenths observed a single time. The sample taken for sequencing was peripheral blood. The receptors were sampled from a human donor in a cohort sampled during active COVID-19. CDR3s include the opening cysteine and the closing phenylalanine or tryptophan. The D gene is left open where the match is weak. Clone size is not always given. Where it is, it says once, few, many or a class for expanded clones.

TGTGCCAGCAGTTCGCCGGGTGAGGCGGGGGGATTCCAAGAGACCCAGTACTTC CASSSPGEAGGFQETQYF TRBD2 TRBJ2-5 TRBV28 -
TGTGCCAGCAGCGTAGGGACTAGCGGGGGCCAACACAATGAGCAGTTCTTC CASSVGTSGGQHNEQFF TRBD2 TRBJ2-1 TRBV9 -
TGTGCCAGCAGCATACAGGTTTACAATGAGCAGTTCTTC CASSIQVYNEQFF - TRBJ2-1 TRBV14 -
TGTGCCAGCTCACGGACAGGGGGAAAGGACTATGGCTACACCTTC CASSRTGGKDYGYTF TRBD1 TRBJ1-2 TRBV18 -
TGCGCCAGCAGCTTGGGCAGGGTCGGTTATGGGTCACCCCTCCACTTT CASSLGRVGYGSPLHF - TRBJ1-6 TRBV5-1 -
TGTGCCAGCAGTGCTCGGCTAGCGGAGTACAATGAGCAGTTCTTC CASSARLAEYNEQFF TRBD2 TRBJ2-1 TRBV2 -
TGTGCCAGTAGTACCCAGGGGCAGGGGGCCGGTACGCAGTATTTT CASSTQGQGAGTQYF TRBD1 TRBJ2-3 TRBV19 -
TGTGCCAGCAGTGAAGCGGCAGGTTTTATAGAGACCCAGTACTTC CASSEAAGFIETQYF - TRBJ2-5 TRBV6-1 -
TGTGCCAGCTCCCCGTTTCAGGGGAATTCTGGGGCCAACGTCCTGACTTTC CASSPFQGNSGANVLTF - TRBJ2-6 TRBV18 -
TGTGCCATTTCGGGACAGGGGTCCGCTAGCACAGATACGCAGTATTTT CAISGQGSASTDTQYF TRBD1 TRBJ2-3 TRBV10-3 -
TGTGCCACAACGCAAGGAGGATCCTACAATGAGCAGTTCTTC CATTQGGSYNEQFF - TRBJ2-1 TRBV10-3 -
TGTGCCAGCAGCTTAAAGACGACTGGTTACAATGAGCAGTTCTTC CASSLKTTGYNEQFF - TRBJ2-1 TRBV11-2 -
TGTGCCAGCAGCCCACAGGGGGCCTACGAGCAGTACTTC CASSPQGAYEQYF TRBD1 TRBJ2-7 TRBV9 -
TGCGCCAGCAGCTTTAGTGGAGTAGCGGGGGCGGAGGAGCAGTTCTTC CASSFSGVAGAEEQFF TRBD2 TRBJ2-1 TRBV5-1 -
TGTGCCACCAGCGTTTCTAGCGGGACTTACAATGAGCAGTTCTTC CATSVSSGTYNEQFF TRBD2 TRBJ2-1 TRBV24-1 -
TGTGCCATCTTCCTCAGGGGACGGGGCTACACCTTC CAIFLRGRGYTF - TRBJ1-2 TRBV28 few
TGTGCCAGCAGTGGGGGGCCAGGGGGCTACAATGAGCAGTTCTTC CASSGGPGGYNEQFF TRBD1 TRBJ2-1 TRBV2 -
TGCGCCAGCAGCCTAGCCTCCGGGACAGGGGTTACTGAAGCTTTCTTT CASSLASGTGVTEAFF TRBD1 TRBJ1-1 TRBV5-1 -
TGTGCCAGTACCACATCTGTGAACACCGGGGAGCTGTTTTTT CASTTSVNTGELFF - TRBJ2-2 TRBV19 -
TGTGCCAGCAGTGGAATTGACAGGGATGATGAAAAACTGTTTTTT CASSGIDRDDEKLFF TRBD1 TRBJ1-4 TRBV2 -
TGTGCCAGCAGAGCGGGAAACCTCGATGAGCAGTTCTTC CASRAGNLDEQFF TRBD2 TRBJ2-1 TRBV6-5 once
TGTGCCAGCAGCCGAGGGGACAGTGGAAACACCATATATTTT CASSRGDSGNTIYF TRBD1 TRBJ1-3 TRBV9 -
TGTGCCAGCAGCGCCCCCCGTGGAGGAGTGGGCACAGATACGCAGTATTTT CASSAPRGGVGTDTQYF - TRBJ2-3 TRBV9 once
TGTGCCAGCAGTTTCCAGGGGGTGACATTAAACACTGAAGCTTTCTTT CASSFQGVTLNTEAFF TRBD1 TRBJ1-1 TRBV6-5 -
TGTGCCAGTAGTATAGCTGATCCAGGGGGGACCACAGATACGCAGTATTTT CASSIADPGGTTDTQYF - TRBJ2-3 TRBV19 -
TGTGCCAGCAGCCAAATACAGGGTTACGGCTACACCTTC CASSQIQGYGYTF - TRBJ1-2 TRBV14 few
TGCGCCAGCAGCTCCCCTGGGGGCTTCGATACGCAGTATTTT CASSSPGGFDTQYF - TRBJ2-3 TRBV5-1 once
TGTGCCAGCAGCCAAGATATGGGGTCCGGGATGGTCTTGGGAGCCGGGGAGCTGTTTTTT CASSQDMGSGMVLGAGELFF - TRBJ2-2 TRBV3-1/TRBV3-2 -